This TCR beta chain was captured by sequencing in a study of OX40 agonist ivuxolimab in advanced cancers. In the study overall: Among those treated, three patients had partial responses, one with hepatocellular carcinoma and two with cutaneous melanoma.

It was autoimmune disease history or systemic immunosuppression that excluded patients. Peripheral blood came from all dose cohorts at three timepoints. The assay was immunoSEQ multiplex PCR, and TCRdb's table has in-frame clones only and misses some. The sample records 60,000 or so clones, approximately 87% being singletons. The sequence came from an adult with an advanced solid tumor such as melanoma, head and neck, liver or kidney cancer. Source: CD4+ or CD8+ T cells sorted from blood, taken in a trial of the OX40 agonist ivuxolimab.

The CDR3 region is CASSYSGVTETQYF. Written as DNA, the CDR3 is TGTGCCAGCAGTTACTCAGGGGTTACGGAGACCCAGTACTTC. This chain links TRBV6-5 with TRBJ2-5; D might be TRBD1 (5 bases). This CDR3 is built from 14 residues. The V gene lost 0 bases and the J gene lost 5 bases, with 10 bases spanning the gap. The germline V gene encodes CDR1 MNHEY and CDR2 SVGAGI.